Each of the 16 T cell receptor beta chains below was sequenced from the same sample in a study of cytomegalovirus exposure and HLA in healthy donors (dated by TCRdb to 2017 to 2019). The library was built by means of the immunoSEQ multiplex PCR assay. The multiplex PCR relied on a mix of 60 forward primers for TCR Vbeta segments and 13 reverse primers for TCR Jbeta segments. TCRdb carries this immuneACCESS record with in-frame sequences only. Its versions omit some clonotypes, under half of them owing to an unresolved V gene in the studies checked, with the rest unexplained. Recorded for this sample are 140,000 or so clones; just under 70% of them occurred a single time. Almost 4.5% of the sample comes from the top ten. The sequencing sample was made of PBMCs. The receptors shown here come from a man in his sixties in good health and CMV-seronegative.

The rearrangement links TRBV10-3 to TRBJ2-7, with TRBD2 identical over 13 bases. CDR1 and CDR2 (germline): ENHRY, SYGVKD. V was clipped by 3 bases and J by 0 bases; unmatched bases: 8. The CDR3 extends over 18 amino acids. As DNA, the CDR3 is TGTGCCATCAGTGACCGGACTAGCGGGAGTTTAGGCTCCTACGAGCAGTACTTC. Translation: CAISDRTSGSLGSYEQYF.

The chain joins TRBV5-1 to TRBJ1-1; possible D gene TRBD1, 5 bases. CDR1 SGHRS and CDR2 YFSETQ come from the germline V gene. This CDR3 region has 14 residues. The ends were cut back, 4 bases at V and 3 bases at J, with 13 bases in the middle. In DNA form, the CDR3 reads TGCGCCAGCAGCAAGCGGGACGGAGACACTGAAGCTTTCTTT. Its translation: CASSKRDGDTEAFF.

About this clone: At one end, the junction sequence differs from germline, possibly due to a read error. The chain joins TRBV7-9 to TRBJ2-7, with D tentatively TRBD1 (6 bases). Per germline, CDR1 SEHNR and CDR2 FQNEAQ (reference sequence). This CDR3 has 13 residues. CDR3 amino acids: CSSGTPISYEQYF. CDR3 DNA sequence: TGTTCCAGTGGGACACCAATATCCTACGAGCAGTACTTC.

CDR3 bases: TGTGCCAGCAGGGGGGACAGAGGCACCGGGGAGCTGTTTTTT. It is translated as CASRGDRGTGELFF. The genes are TRBV27 and TRBJ2-2; TRBD1 matches 7 bases. J was trimmed by 4 bases and V by 6 bases; bases with no gene match: 5. Germline loops: CDR1 MNHEY, CDR2 SMNVEV (reference sequence). The CDR3 loop spans 14 amino acids.

The chain is built from TRBV7-9 and TRBJ2-7, with D perhaps TRBD2 (6 bases). Germline lookup yields CDR1 SEHNR and CDR2 FQNEAQ (reference sequence). V lost 6 bases, J lost 2 bases, and 17 bases lay in between. This CDR3 comprises 15 residues. DNA for the CDR3: TGTGCCAGCAGATCTCCCTCGGGAGTGGCCTACGAGCAGTACTTC. It encodes CASRSPSGVAYEQYF.

The genes are TRBV6-5 and TRBJ1-1, with 7 bases that match TRBD1. J was trimmed by 5 bases and V by 10 bases; bases with no gene match: 13. Per the germline V gene, CDR1 is MNHEY and CDR2 is SVGAGI. CDR3 length: 14 amino acids. The CDR3: CATKTQTGKTEAFF. The CDR3 coding sequence is TGTGCCACCAAGACGCAGACAGGGAAGACTGAAGCTTTCTTT.

This clone has only one observation. The chain carries TRBV9 and TRBJ2-5; 7 bases are shared with TRBD2. Germline loops: CDR1 SGDLS, CDR2 YYNGEE. V was pared by 3 bases and J by 4 bases, with 6 bases of the junction left unmatched. This CDR3 contains 14 residues. Written as DNA, the CDR3 is TGTGCCAGCAGCGCGGGTAGCGGGCCAGAGACCCAGTACTTC. This gives the protein CASSAGSGPETQYF.

The chain carries TRBV29-1 and TRBJ1-2; perhaps TRBD1 as D (6 bases). Trimming removed 4 bases at V and 2 bases at J, with 8 bases between. The germline V gene has CDR1 SQVTM and CDR2 ANQGSEA. The CDR3 spans 12 residues. The CDR3: CSVVTGNYGYTF. Here the CDR3 DNA reads TGCAGCGTTGTTACAGGGAACTATGGCTACACCTTC.

DNA for the CDR3: TGTGCCAGCTCCCCAGTGGACACTGAGCAGTTCTTC. Protein product: CASSPVDTEQFF. The J gene is TRBJ2-1, the V gene TRBV18, with D possibly matching TRBD1 (5 bases). The germline V gene encodes CDR1 KGHSH and CDR2 LQKENI. Trimming shortened V by 6 bases and J by 9 bases, and 12 bases separated the two germline ends. The CDR3 runs to 12 residues.

This clone was observed a single time. The chain carries TRBV19 and TRBJ2-1; 8 bases agree with TRBD2. Germline CDR1 LNHDA, CDR2 SQIVND (reference sequence). V was pared by 7 bases and J by 2 bases, with 4 bases of the junction left unmatched. The length of the CDR3 is 14 residues. CDR3: CASKAGATYNEQFF. The CDR3 DNA follows: TGTGCCAGTAAAGCGGGAGCTACCTACAATGAGCAGTTCTTC.

This clone is a singleton in its sample. The chain uses TRBV5-1 and TRBJ2-7, with 13 positions matching TRBD2. Germline CDR1 and CDR2: SGHRS and YFSETQ. J gave up 5 bases and V 4 bases, and 9 bases lay outside the gene matches. This CDR3 has 16 amino acids. CDR3 region: CASSHRTSGSSDEQYF. The CDR3 DNA reads TGCGCCAGCAGCCATCGGACTAGCGGGAGTTCCGACGAGCAGTACTTC.

The chain links TRBV25-1 to TRBJ1-1; D is unclear. Germline CDR1 and CDR2: MGHDK and SYGVNS. The CDR3 length is 14 residues. V was cut by 4 bases and J by 0 bases, with 9 bases left in between. The CDR3 loop reads CASSGGSMNTEAFF. The CDR3, as DNA: TGTGCCAGCAGTGGAGGCTCGATGAACACTGAAGCTTTCTTT.

This rearrangement joins TRBV6-5 to TRBJ1-1; 9 nucleotides line up with TRBD1. The CDR3 runs to 13 residues. Germline CDR1 reads MNHEY; CDR2 reads SVGAGI. The trim removed 8 bases at V and 4 bases at J, leaving 5 bases unmatched. CDR3 residues: CASGGTGRTEAFF. CDR3 DNA sequence: TGTGCCAGCGGAGGGACAGGGCGCACTGAAGCTTTCTTT.

The chain employs TRBV18 and TRBJ2-3; 13 positions agree with TRBD2. The CDR3 spans 18 residues. V shed 1 base, J shed 2 bases, and the junction held 6 bases outside the gene matches. CDR1 and CDR2 (germline): KGHSH, LQKENI. CDR3: CASSPLPTSGRPTDTQYF. The DNA for the CDR3 is TGTGCCAGCTCACCACTTCCGACTAGCGGGAGGCCCACAGATACGCAGTATTTT. Full variable domain (rest looked up from reference TRBV18 and TRBJ2-3): NAGVMQNPRHLVRRRGQEARLRCSPMKGHSHVYWYRQLPEEGLKFMVYLQKENIIDESGMPKERFSAEFPKEGPSILRIQQVVRGDSAAYFCASSPLPTSGRPTDTQYFGPGTRLTVL.

The genes are TRBV25-1 and TRBJ1-1; 10 bases align to TRBD1. Germline CDR1 is MGHDK and CDR2 is SYGVNS. The junction had 9 bases not matched to a gene; V was cut back by 4 bases and J by 1 base. The CDR3 is 17 residues long. The CDR3 sequence is CASSAWTGGRENTEAFF. CDR3 coding DNA: TGTGCCAGCAGTGCCTGGACAGGGGGTAGGGAGAACACTGAAGCTTTCTTT.

The sample holds a few counts of this clone. The chain combines TRBV18 with TRBJ1-5; 9 nucleotides align to TRBD1. The trim removed 6 bases at V and 3 bases at J, leaving 6 bases unmatched. The CDR3 loop spans 15 amino acids. Germline V gene data show CDR1 as KGHSH and CDR2 as LQKENI. The DNA of the CDR3 is TGTGCCAGCTCCCTGACAGGGGGGGACAATCAGCCCCAGCATTTT. This sequence encodes CASSLTGGDNQPQHF.